Below are 3 T cell receptor beta chains sequenced from a single sample in a study of human T cells and chemical hapten exposure. Time point here: pre-sensitization, week 0. Indicated treatment: therapeutic diphenylcyclopropenone sensitization with weekly scalp DPC. Total RNA extraction was carried out from unfractionated whole blood. TCRdb analysed the RACE reads with MiXCR anew, one entry per CDR3 protein. Of roughly 34,000 distinct CDR3 sequences listed, over 9% are singletons. Specimen: whole blood, collected in connection with sensitization to the hapten diphenylcyclopropenone (DPC). Every receptor here comes from a man aged 45-60 years with alopecia areata. Some clones in this sample may be carry-over from other donors' samples.

This clonotype has at least ten counts. The CDR3 coding sequence is TGTGCCAGCAGGCGGACTAGCGGGATCATATCCTATCGCACAGATACGCAGTATTTT. Translation: CASRRTSGIISYRTDTQYF. The genes are TRBV28 and TRBJ2-3, with TRBD2 identical over 12 bases. Trimming at V came to 6 bases and at J to 1 base, leaving 14 bases not matched to a gene. This CDR3 is built from 19 residues. Germline V gene sequence: CDR1 MDHEN, CDR2 SYDVKM.

The table lists this clonotype with a count of one. V gene TRBV29-1 combines with J gene TRBJ2-4; the D gene is possibly TRBD1 (6 bases). Trimming pared 7 bases from V and 6 bases from J, leaving 10 bases between. Germline values: CDR1 SQVTM, CDR2 ANQGSEA. The CDR3 consists of 11 residues. CDR3 amino acids: CSAVQGNIQYF. The CDR3, as DNA: TGCAGCGCCGTACAGGGAAACATTCAGTACTTC.

This clonotype was counted between two and nine times. The chain joins TRBV20-1 to TRBJ2-7; possibly TRBD1 for D (6 bases). Looked up from germline, CDR1 is DFQATT and CDR2 is SNEGSKA (reference sequence). This CDR3 region has 14 residues. V lost 6 bases and J 0 bases, leaving 15 bases between the germline ends. CDR3 nucleotides: TGCAGTGCCACAGGGACACCTGGCTCCTACGAGCAGTACTTC. Amino acids: CSATGTPGSYEQYF.